This TCR beta chain was observed in a study of response to subunit inactivated influenza vaccine. This clonotype was seen repeatedly, ten times or more. TCRdb used MiXCR to reprocess the RT-PCR reads, holding one entry per CDR3 protein. The data contain 650,000 to 700,000 distinct CDR3 sequences, around 16% of them singletons. This receptor was obtained from a man between 45 and 60 years old who received an inactivated influenza vaccine. The sequenced sample was PBMCs from blood, obtained about 11 days after vaccination.

The CDR3 DNA is TGCAGTGCTAGATCGGGACTAGCGGAGCGGGACTACAATGAGCAGTTCTTC. This translates into CSARSGLAERDYNEQFF. The chain couples TRBV20-1 to TRBJ2-1; TRBD2 matches 11 bases. With 2 bases clipped from V and 3 bases from J, the junction kept 9 bases outside the gene matches. Germline V lookup: CDR1 DFQATT, CDR2 SNEGSKA (reference sequence). This CDR3 has 17 residues.